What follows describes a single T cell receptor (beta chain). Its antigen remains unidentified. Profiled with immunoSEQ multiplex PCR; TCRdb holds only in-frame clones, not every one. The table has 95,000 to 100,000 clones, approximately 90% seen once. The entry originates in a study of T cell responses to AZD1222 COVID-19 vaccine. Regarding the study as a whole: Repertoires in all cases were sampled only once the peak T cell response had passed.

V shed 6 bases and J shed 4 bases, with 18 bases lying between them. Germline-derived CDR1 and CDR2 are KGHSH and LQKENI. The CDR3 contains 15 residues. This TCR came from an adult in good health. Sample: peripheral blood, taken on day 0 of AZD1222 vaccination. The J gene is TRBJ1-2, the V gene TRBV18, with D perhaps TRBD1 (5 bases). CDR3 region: CASSAQGLGAYGYTF. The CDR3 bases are TGTGCCAGCTCCGCTCAGGGACTAGGCGCCTATGGCTACACCTTC.